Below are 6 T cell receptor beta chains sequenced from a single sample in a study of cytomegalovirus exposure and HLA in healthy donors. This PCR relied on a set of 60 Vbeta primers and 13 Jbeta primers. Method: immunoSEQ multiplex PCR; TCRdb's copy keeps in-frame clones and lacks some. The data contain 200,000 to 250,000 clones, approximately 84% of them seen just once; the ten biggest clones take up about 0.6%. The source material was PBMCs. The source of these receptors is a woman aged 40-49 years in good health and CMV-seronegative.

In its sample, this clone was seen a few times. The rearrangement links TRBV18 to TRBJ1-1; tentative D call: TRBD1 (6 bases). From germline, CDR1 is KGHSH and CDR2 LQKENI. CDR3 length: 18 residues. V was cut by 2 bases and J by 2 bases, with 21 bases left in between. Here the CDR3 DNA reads TGTGCCAGCTCACCAAGGGCCAGGGGAGTGGAGGTAAACACTGAAGCTTTCTTT. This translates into CASSPRARGVEVNTEAFF.

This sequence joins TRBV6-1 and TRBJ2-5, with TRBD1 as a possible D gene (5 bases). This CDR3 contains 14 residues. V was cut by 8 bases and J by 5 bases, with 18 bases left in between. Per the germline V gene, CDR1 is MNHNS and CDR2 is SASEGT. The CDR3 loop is CASVPAGLLETQYF. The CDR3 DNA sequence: TGTGCCAGCGTCCCGGCAGGGCTTTTGGAGACCCAGTACTTC.

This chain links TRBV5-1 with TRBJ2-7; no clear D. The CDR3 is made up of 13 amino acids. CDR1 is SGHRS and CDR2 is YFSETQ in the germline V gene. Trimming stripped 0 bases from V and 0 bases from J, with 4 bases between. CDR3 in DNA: TGCGCCAGCAGCTTGGCCAGCTCCTACGAGCAGTACTTC. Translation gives CASSLASSYEQYF.

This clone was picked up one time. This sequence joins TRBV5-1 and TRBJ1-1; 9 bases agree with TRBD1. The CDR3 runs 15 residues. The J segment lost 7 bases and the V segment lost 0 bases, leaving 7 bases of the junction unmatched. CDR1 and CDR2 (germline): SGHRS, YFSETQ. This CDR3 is CASSLAGTGYGEAFF. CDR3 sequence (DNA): TGCGCCAGCAGCTTGGCAGGGACAGGGTATGGTGAAGCTTTCTTT.

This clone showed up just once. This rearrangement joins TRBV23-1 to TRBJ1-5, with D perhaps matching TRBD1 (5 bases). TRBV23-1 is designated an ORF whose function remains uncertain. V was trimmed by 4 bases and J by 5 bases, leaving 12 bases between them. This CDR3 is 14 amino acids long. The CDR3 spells CASSRGTSDQPQHF. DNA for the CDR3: TGCGCCAGCAGTCGTGGGACTAGTGATCAGCCCCAGCATTTT.

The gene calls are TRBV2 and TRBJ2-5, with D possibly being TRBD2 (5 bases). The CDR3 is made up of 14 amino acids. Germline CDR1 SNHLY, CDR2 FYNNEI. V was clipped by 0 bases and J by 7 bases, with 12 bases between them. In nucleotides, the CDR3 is TGTGCCAGCAGTGAAGCGAAGACTCGGGGGACCCAGTACTTC. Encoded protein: CASSEAKTRGTQYF.